This TCR beta chain came from a study of T cells after yellow fever vaccination. Germline V gene lookup returns CDR1 SGDLS and CDR2 YYNGEE. The junction had 7 bases not matched to a gene; V was cut back by 0 bases and J by 7 bases. This CDR3 is built from 15 residues. Template switching with 5'RACE generated the TCR cDNA and added a universal primer site and UMIs. TCRdb re-called the 5' RACE reads with MiXCR, one entry per CDR3 protein. The repertoire consists of about 63,000 distinct CDR3 sequences, with approximately 7.4% occurring once and the leading ten covering 30% to 45%. About this clonotype: A read error may explain this, as a much larger clone is one base away.

The sample here was CD8+ T cells sorted from PBMCs, taken 15 days after the yellow fever booster vaccination. The chain carries TRBV9 and TRBJ1-5; 7 bases are shared with TRBD1. The source is a man aged 25-45 years who received the YFV17D yellow fever vaccine. In DNA, the CDR3 is TGTGCCAGCAGCGTAGGCGGACAGGTCAAGCAGCCCCAGCATTTT. Amino acids: CASSVGGQVKQPQHF.